These 10 T cell receptor beta chains were sequenced from one sample in a study of cytomegalovirus exposure and HLA in healthy donors. The PCR made use of 60 Vbeta and 13 Jbeta primers. Assay used: immunoSEQ multiplex PCR; TCRdb lists only in-frame clones, some missing. The top ten clones hold roughly 0.98% of a sample with approximately 190,000 clones, 87% of them seen once. The specimen sequenced was PBMCs. The receptor source for this set is a boy between 2 and 10 years old in good health and CMV-seronegative.

CDR3 sequence reads: CAWAGGFTDTQYF. CDR3 coding DNA: TGTGCCTGGGCAGGGGGTTTCACAGATACGCAGTATTTT. The J gene is TRBJ2-3, the V gene TRBV30; 7 nucleotides agree with TRBD1. The germline V gene has CDR1 GTSNPN and CDR2 SVGIG (reference sequence). This CDR3 is 13 amino acids long. With V trimmed by 5 bases and J by 2 bases, 4 bases remained unmatched.

The J gene is TRBJ1-3, the V gene TRBV6-5; tentative D call: TRBD1 (6 bases). Between the trimmed V and J ends, which lost 7 bases and 2 bases, there was a span of 15 bases. Germline-derived CDR1 and CDR2 are MNHEY and SVGAGI. The CDR3 spans 15 residues. The CDR3 is CASTPREGAGNTIYF. CDR3 DNA: TGTGCCAGCACCCCTCGGGAGGGGGCTGGAAACACCATATATTTT.

The rearrangement joins TRBV5-1 to TRBJ2-7, with D possibly TRBD1 on 6 matching bases. This CDR3 region has 13 residues. The germline gives CDR1 SGHRS, CDR2 YFSETQ. Deletions cut 4 bases from V and 1 base from J, with 9 bases between. This chain's CDR3 is CASSLQGSYEQYF. Written as DNA, the CDR3 is TGCGCCAGCAGCCTACAGGGATCCTACGAGCAGTACTTC.

This chain connects TRBV9 to TRBJ2-2; D is unresolved. Germline loops: CDR1 SGDLS, CDR2 YYNGEE. Trimming shortened V by 0 bases and J by 7 bases, and 4 bases separated the two germline ends. The CDR3 loop spans 12 amino acids. CDR3 loop: CASSVDGGELFF. The CDR3 DNA reads as TGTGCCAGCAGCGTAGACGGCGGGGAGCTGTTTTTT.

About this clone: Other nucleotide sequences in the sample specify the same CDR3. This chain uses TRBV5-4 with TRBJ2-5; D is perhaps TRBD1 (6 bases). V lost 0 bases and J lost 1, with 7 bases in between. Germline CDR1 reads SGHNT; CDR2 reads YYREEE (reference sequence). The CDR3 runs 14 residues. This CDR3 is CASSLGRGQETQYF. For the CDR3, the DNA is TGTGCCAGCAGCTTGGGCAGGGGCCAAGAGACCCAGTACTTC.

V is TRBV19 and J is TRBJ1-4; D is possibly TRBD1 (6 bases). Germline assignment: CDR1 LNHDA and CDR2 SQIVND (reference sequence). The germline V and J ends were trimmed by 6 bases and 3 bases, with 14 bases remaining between them. The CDR3 has 15 amino acids. As DNA, the CDR3 is TGTGCCAGTAGCAATGCACAGGGCCCTAATGAAAAACTGTTTTTT. Protein sequence: CASSNAQGPNEKLFF.

The chain is built from TRBV5-1 and TRBJ1-1; 8 nucleotides align to TRBD1. The germline CDR1 and CDR2 sequences are SGHRS and YFSETQ. The CDR3 totals 15 residues. The V gene end was trimmed by 3 bases and the J gene end by 4 bases; junction bases not matched to a gene: 8. CDR3 loop: CASSSNRGLRTEAFF. CDR3 DNA: TGCGCCAGCAGCTCCAACAGGGGGTTGCGCACTGAAGCTTTCTTT.

The chain combines TRBV28 with TRBJ2-5; D remains unclear. The J call may be mistaken, given a closer DNA end match to TRBJ2-7. This CDR3 region has 16 residues. Per germline, CDR1 MDHEN and CDR2 SYDVKM. The CDR3 nucleotides are TGTGCCAGCAGTTTCCGCCCGACAATTATCTCCTACGAGCAGTACTTC. Its translation: CASSFRPTIISYEQYF.

The CDR3 sequence is CASSATGYGEQFF. The CDR3 DNA is TGTGCCAGCAGTGCAACAGGGTACGGTGAGCAGTTCTTC. The rearrangement uses TRBV6-1 and TRBJ2-1; D possibly corresponds to TRBD1 (6 bases). The germline V gene encodes CDR1 MNHNS and CDR2 SASEGT. Deletions cut 4 bases from V and 9 bases from J, with 13 bases between. The CDR3 covers 13 residues.

This clone was picked up one time. V usage is TRBV7-2 and J usage is TRBJ2-5; D gene ambiguous. The CDR3 totals 13 residues. Germline-derived CDR1 and CDR2 are SGHTA and FQGNSA. V dropped 1 base and J dropped 4 bases, with 7 bases sitting between them. Here the CDR3 reads CASSLVSGETQYF. In DNA form, the CDR3 reads TGTGCCAGCAGCTTAGTCAGTGGAGAGACCCAGTACTTC. Complete variable domain (other parts from reference TRBV7-2 and TRBJ2-5): GAGVSQSPSNKVTEKGKDVELRCDPISGHTALYWYRQSLGQGLEFLIYFQGNSAPDKSGLPSDRFSAERTGGSVSTLTIQRTQQEDSAVYLCASSLVSGETQYFGPGTRLLVL.